The 30 T cell receptor beta chains reported below all come from one sample, sequenced in a study of T cells in Graves' hyperthyroidism and ophthalmopathy. Researchers took RNA transcripts and amplified the TCR beta CDR3 regions from them. The primer set for the first-round RT-PCR of the TCR CDR3 was HTBI. TCRdb re-called the multiplex PCR reads with MiXCR, one entry per CDR3 protein. The sample shows almost 600,000 distinct CDR3 sequences, 14% of them seen only once. The specimen sequenced was blood. Receptors were obtained from a woman aged 25 to 39 with Graves' hyperthyroidism that later progressed to Graves' ophthalmopathy.

This clonotype was recorded at least ten times. V and J are TRBV19 and TRBJ1-5; 7 nucleotides align to TRBD1. CDR1 is LNHDA and CDR2 is SQIVND in the germline V gene (reference sequence). The CDR3 is 13 residues long. V shed 7 bases, J shed 4 bases, and the junction held 4 bases outside the gene matches. The CDR3 is CASMAGGNQPQHF. DNA of the CDR3: TGTGCCAGTATGGCAGGGGGTAATCAGCCCCAGCATTTT.

Ten or more counts support this clonotype. The genes are TRBV10-3 and TRBJ1-2; D unresolved. This CDR3 region has 17 residues. V lost 0 bases and J lost 0, with 14 bases in between. Germline V gene data show CDR1 as ENHRY and CDR2 as SYGVKD. CDR3 sequence (DNA): TGTGCCATCAGTGAGTCGGGCAGTATGAAAGCTAACTATGGCTACACCTTC. Protein: CAISESGSMKANYGYTF.

As to this clonotype: A much larger clone sits a single nucleotide away, making a read error possible. The rearrangement joins TRBV12-3 or TRBV12-4 to TRBJ2-1; 13 nucleotides line up with TRBD2. CDR3 length equals 14 residues. The CDR3: CASRLAGGTNEQLF. The CDR3 nucleotides are TGTGCCAGCAGACTAGCGGGAGGGACCAATGAGCAGCTCTTC.

In its sample, this clonotype was seen many times. The chain joins TRBV3-1 to TRBJ1-1; D may be TRBD1 (6 bases). The germline V gene has CDR1 LGHDT and CDR2 YNNKEL (reference sequence). CDR3 length equals 11 residues. The V end was cut by 2 bases, the J end by 8 bases, with 6 bases between. The CDR3 here is CASSQTGEAFF. The CDR3 nucleotides are TGTGCCAGCAGCCAAACAGGGGAAGCTTTCTTT. The full variable domain, rest sourced from reference TRBV3-1 and TRBJ1-1, is DTAVSQTPKYLVTQMGNDKSIKCEQNLGHDTMYWYKQDSKKFLKIMFSYNNKELIINETVPNRFSPKSPDKAHLNLHINSLELGDSAVYFCASSQTGEAFFGQGTRLTVV.

This clonotype appeared many times. This chain connects TRBV6-1 to TRBJ2-5; 7 bases match TRBD1. The CDR3 loop spans 15 amino acids. Germline V CDR1 and CDR2: MNHNS, SASEGT. Trimming removed 4 bases from V and 2 bases from J; junction bases left unmatched: 7. The CDR3 DNA is TGTGCCAGCAGTGCGGTGACAGGGTGGCAAGAGACCCAGTACTTC. Protein sequence: CASSAVTGWQETQYF.

This chain's CDR3 is CASNGQGPTDTQYF. The CDR3 DNA is TGTGCCAGTAATGGACAGGGCCCCACAGATACGCAGTATTTT. The J gene is TRBJ2-3, the V gene TRBV2; TRBD1 matches 8 bases. Germline assignment: CDR1 SNHLY and CDR2 FYNNEI. The V gene end was trimmed by 9 bases and the J gene end by 2 bases; junction bases not matched to a gene: 7. The length of the CDR3 is 14 residues.

The table lists this clonotype with many counts. V usage is TRBV30 and J usage is TRBJ1-1, with D possibly matching TRBD1 (5 bases). The CDR3 length is 11 residues. The V end lost 5 bases, the J end lost 4 bases, and 8 bases lay between the germline ends. Germline V lookup: CDR1 GTSNPN, CDR2 SVGIG (reference sequence). The CDR3 protein is CAWQRGTEAFF. The CDR3 nucleotides read TGTGCCTGGCAGAGGGGCACTGAAGCTTTCTTT.

This clonotype has a count of ten or more. The chain is built from TRBV6-1 and TRBJ2-2; D not certain. Germline CDR1 reads MNHNS; CDR2 reads SASEGT. The CDR3 covers 13 residues. The germline V and J ends were trimmed by 7 bases and 0 bases, with 6 bases remaining between them. The CDR3 here is CASNPANTGELFF. In nucleotides, the CDR3 is TGTGCCAGCAATCCGGCGAACACCGGGGAGCTGTTTTTT.

This clonotype has a count of ten or more. The rearrangement joins TRBV6-1 to TRBJ2-7; either TRBD1 or TRBD2 may supply D (6 bases each). The germline CDR1 and CDR2 sequences are MNHNS and SASEGT. The CDR3 sequence is 15 residues long. The V end lost 4 bases, the J end lost 1 base, and 14 bases lay between the germline ends. The CDR3 DNA reads TGTGCCAGCAGTGGAAGGGGGGCCGGATCCTACGAGCAGTACTTC. Protein: CASSGRGAGSYEQYF.

This sequence joins TRBV6-6 and TRBJ2-2, with 13 positions matching TRBD2. CDR3 length: 20 residues. Germline V gene sequence: CDR1 MNHNY, CDR2 SVGAGI (reference sequence). V shed 1 base, J shed 3 bases, and the junction held 11 bases outside the gene matches. In DNA form, the CDR3 reads TGTGCCAGCAGTTACTTGGGACTAGCGGGGAGACTCGGGGACACCGGGGAGCTGTTTTTT. Protein sequence: CASSYLGLAGRLGDTGELFF.

This clonotype was recorded at least ten times. The CDR3 bases are TGCAGTGCCCGCGGAGGGAACACCGGGGAGCTGTTTTTT. Residues: CSARGGNTGELFF. The chain couples TRBV20-1 to TRBJ2-2; D is possibly TRBD2 (5 bases). Germline values: CDR1 DFQATT, CDR2 SNEGSKA (reference sequence). The CDR3 is 13 amino acids. V lost 6 bases and J 1 base, leaving 9 bases between the germline ends.

Notes on this clonotype: With a much larger clone just one base away, this may be a read error. The gene calls are TRBV7-3 and TRBJ1-1; no clear D. This CDR3 is 13 amino acids long. Trimming took off 3 bases at V and 4 bases at J, with 9 bases between the two ends. Germline CDR1 is SGHTA and CDR2 is FQGTGA. Written as DNA, the CDR3 is TGTGCCAGCAGCTTCCACCCGAGCACTGAAGCTTTCTTT. Its translation is CASSFHPSTEAFF.

This clonotype showed up many times. The chain carries TRBV19 and TRBJ1-5; 12 nucleotides match TRBD1. The CDR3 runs 16 residues. V was clipped by 4 bases and J by 6 bases; unmatched bases: 7. Germline CDR1 reads LNHDA; CDR2 reads SQIVND (reference sequence). Here the CDR3 reads CASSTRGQGAGQPQHF. Written as DNA, the CDR3 is TGTGCCAGTAGTACCCGGGGACAGGGGGCAGGTCAGCCCCAGCATTTT.

This clonotype was counted ten times or more. The rearrangement joins TRBV12-3 or TRBV12-4 to TRBJ1-3; the D is unclear. Trimming removed 7 bases at V and 0 bases at J, with 10 bases between. The CDR3 loop spans 14 amino acids. This CDR3 reads CASIGKYSGNTIYF. In DNA, the CDR3 is TGTGCCAGCATCGGGAAGTACTCTGGAAACACCATATATTTT.

The J gene is TRBJ1-6, the V gene TRBV6-1, with a possible D match to TRBD1 (6 bases). Trimming shortened V by 5 bases and J by 5 bases, and 10 bases separated the two germline ends. The CDR3 is made up of 14 amino acids. CDR1 and CDR2 from the germline V gene are MNHNS and SASEGT. CDR3 nucleotide sequence: TGTGCCAGCAGTCAGGGGTCCCATAATTCACCCCTCCACTTT. Translated, it gives CASSQGSHNSPLHF.

The chain recombines TRBV28 with TRBJ2-3, with D perhaps TRBD1 (7 bases). The CDR3 totals 18 residues. Germline V gene data show CDR1 as MDHEN and CDR2 as SYDVKM. Trimming left V 7 bases short and J 0 bases short, with 23 bases between. CDR3 sequence: CASTSPGGGTESTDTQYF. The CDR3 region has the DNA TGTGCCAGCACCTCCCCCGGAGGCGGGACAGAGAGCACAGATACGCAGTATTTT. Complete variable domain (other parts from reference TRBV28 and TRBJ2-3): DVKVTQSSRYLVKRTGEKVFLECVQDMDHENMFWYRQDPGLGLRLIYFSYDVKMKEKGDIPEGYSVSREKKERFSLILESASTNQTSMYLCASTSPGGGTESTDTQYFGPGTRLTVL.

This clonotype was detected ten times or more. V usage is TRBV5-5 and J usage is TRBJ2-5, with D uncertain. Germline CDR1 SGHKS, CDR2 YYEKEE (reference sequence). V lost 3 bases, J lost 0 bases, and 18 bases lay in between. The CDR3 is 17 amino acids. This CDR3 is CASSSNPRTVYQETQYF. CDR3 sequence (DNA): TGTGCCAGCAGCTCAAACCCCCGGACGGTGTACCAAGAGACCCAGTACTTC. The complete variable domain, with remaining parts taken from reference TRBV5-5 and TRBJ2-5, reads DAGVTQSPTHLIKTRGQQVTLRCSPISGHKSVSWYQQVLGQGPQFIFQYYEKEERGRGNFPDRFSARQFPNYSSELNVNALLLGDSALYLCASSSNPRTVYQETQYFGPGTRLLVL.

The chain uses TRBV9 and TRBJ2-6; the D is unclear. The CDR3 has 15 amino acids. Trimming took 6 bases from V and 0 from J, leaving 10 bases between them. Looked up from germline, CDR1 is SGDLS and CDR2 is YYNGEE. The CDR3 sequence: CASTLSDSGANVLTF. In DNA form, the CDR3 reads TGTGCCAGCACCCTTTCAGACTCTGGGGCCAACGTCCTGACTTTC.

V usage is TRBV12-3 or TRBV12-4 and J usage is TRBJ2-5; D is perhaps TRBD2 (5 bases). V was clipped by 7 bases and J by 1 base, with 19 bases between them. The CDR3 length is 16 residues. The CDR3 DNA reads TGTGCCAGCACGAGACTGAATTCTGGAGGCCAAGAGACCCAGTACTTC. This sequence encodes CASTRLNSGGQETQYF.

The CDR3 here is CASSYNLPADRPAKFPQETQYF. The CDR3 DNA follows: TGTGCCAGCAGTTACAACCTACCCGCGGACAGGCCCGCCAAGTTCCCGCAAGAGACCCAGTACTTC. The chain has TRBV2 and TRBJ2-5; 7 bases are shared with TRBD1. Germline trimming cut 5 bases from V and 2 bases from J; bases unmatched to any gene: 29. The CDR3 loop spans 22 amino acids. The V gene's germline CDR1 is SNHLY and CDR2 FYNNEI. Full variable domain (missing parts from reference TRBV2 and TRBJ2-5): EPEVTQTPSHQVTQMGQEVILRCVPISNHLYFYWYRQILGQKVEFLVSFYNNEISEKSEIFDDQFSVERPDGSNFTLKIRSTKLEDSAMYFCASSYNLPADRPAKFPQETQYFGPGTRLLVL.

This clonotype has ten or more counts. V usage is TRBV5-5 and J usage is TRBJ2-7, with 7 bases lining up with TRBD1. The CDR3 runs 16 residues. Trimming removed 2 bases from V and 0 bases from J; junction bases left unmatched: 8. Looked up from germline, CDR1 is SGHKS and CDR2 is YYEKEE (reference sequence). CDR3 in amino acids: CASSLTVRDSSYEQYF. CDR3 DNA: TGTGCCAGCAGCTTAACGGTCCGGGACAGCTCCTACGAGCAGTACTTC.

The V gene is TRBV5-6, the J gene TRBJ1-3; D remains ambiguous. The CDR3 is 15 amino acids. Germline CDR1 is SGHDT and CDR2 is YYEEEE. Trimming cost V 4 bases and J 1 base, with 12 bases left between them. As DNA, the CDR3 is TGTGCCAGCAGCATACTACAGCTATCTGGAAACACCATATATTTT. Amino acid sequence: CASSILQLSGNTIYF.

Many counts were recorded for this clonotype. V usage is TRBV20-1 and J usage is TRBJ1-2; 10 positions agree with TRBD1. The CDR3 runs 13 residues. The ends lost 6 bases at V and 7 bases at J; junction bases unmatched: 8. Germline CDR1 reads DFQATT; CDR2 reads SNEGSKA (reference sequence). The CDR3 sequence: CSAWDRGWAGYTF. The CDR3 nucleotides read TGCAGTGCATGGGACAGGGGATGGGCTGGCTACACCTTC.

This clonotype was counted ten times or more. V and J are TRBV14 and TRBJ2-5, with D perhaps TRBD1 or TRBD2 (7 bases each). V was trimmed by 0 bases and J by 5 bases, leaving 13 bases between them. This CDR3 spans 15 amino acids. CDR1 is SGHDN and CDR2 is FVKESK in the germline V gene. CDR3: CASSQDGRGPETQYF. CDR3 DNA: TGTGCCAGCAGCCAAGATGGGAGGGGGCCGGAGACCCAGTACTTC.

This clonotype was picked up many times. CDR3 residues: CASSLDQPYTDTQYF. In DNA form, the CDR3 reads TGTGCCAGCAGCTTAGACCAGCCCTACACAGATACGCAGTATTTT. The chain carries TRBV7-9 and TRBJ2-3; D is ambiguous. The CDR3 contains 15 residues. With 1 base removed from V and 2 bases from J, the gap between germline ends came to 10 bases. CDR1 SEHNR and CDR2 FQNEAQ come from the germline V gene (reference sequence).

The chain is built from TRBV20-1 and TRBJ1-1; D not resolved. Germline assignment: CDR1 DFQATT and CDR2 SNEGSKA (reference sequence). V gave up 3 bases and J gave up 3 bases, with 8 bases separating them. CDR3 size: 12 residues. The CDR3: CSASFSYTEAFF. The CDR3 DNA is TGCAGTGCTAGTTTTTCCTACACTGAAGCTTTCTTT.

The J gene is TRBJ2-7, the V gene TRBV7-2; a possible D gene is TRBD2 (6 bases). Trimming stripped 1 base from V and 3 bases from J, with 10 bases between. Germline values: CDR1 SGHTA, CDR2 FQGNSA. This CDR3 is built from 14 residues. The CDR3 spells CASSLVAERYEQYF. The CDR3 region has the DNA TGTGCCAGCAGCTTAGTAGCGGAGCGCTACGAGCAGTACTTC.

This clonotype was detected ten times or more. The gene calls are TRBV28 and TRBJ1-4; D not resolved. CDR1 MDHEN and CDR2 SYDVKM come from the germline V gene. V lost 5 bases and J lost 6, with 19 bases in between. This CDR3 spans 16 amino acids. The CDR3 bases are TGTGCCAGCAGTCGTCTGGGCGTCTCGGCTTATGAAAAACTGTTTTTT. It translates to CASSRLGVSAYEKLFF.

This clonotype was counted only a few times. The chain couples TRBV20-1 to TRBJ2-2; 7 nucleotides agree with TRBD2. CDR1 is DFQATT, CDR2 SNEGSKA, per germline (reference sequence). V shed 0 bases, J shed 5 bases, and the junction held 9 bases outside the gene matches. The CDR3 covers 16 residues. CDR3 sequence reads: CSARESGEGWTGELFF. The CDR3 bases are TGCAGTGCTAGAGAGAGCGGGGAGGGTTGGACCGGGGAGCTGTTTTTT.

In its sample, this clonotype was seen many times. V is TRBV7-2 and J is TRBJ2-1; a weak D match, TRBD2 (5 bases). CDR3 length: 13 amino acids. Germline V CDR1 and CDR2: SGHTA, FQGNSA. Deletions cut 5 bases from V and 7 bases from J, with 12 bases between. CDR3 in amino acids: CASSPALANEQFF. The CDR3, as DNA: TGTGCCAGCAGCCCGGCCCTAGCTAATGAGCAGTTCTTC.